The present entry profiles one TCR beta chain with its context. The target antigen is unknown. This CDR3 has 14 residues. Germline trimming cut 10 bases from V and 0 bases from J; bases unmatched to any gene: 7. Germline CDR1 is MDHEN and CDR2 is SYDVKM. The sample belongs to a study of post-analysis software for immune sequencing data. Study-level background: Several disease courses (relapsing-remitting, secondary progressive and progressive-relapsing) of multiple sclerosis were included. Study-level findings and limits: Same-batch samples co-clustered strongly by F measure. A significant reduction in normalized Chao1 diversity was observed in multiple sclerosis patients versus controls. Patients showed TRBV5-6, TRBV5-1 and TRBV20-1 among roughly 5 TRBV segments more frequent than in controls.

TCR beta libraries were prepared from cDNA with unique molecular identifiers. With about 1 to 11 million T cells as the source, 500,000 to 650,000 cDNA molecules resulted. One entry per CDR3 protein, called by TCRdb with MiXCR from the PCR reads. The sample includes hundreds of thousands of distinct CDR3 sequences, approximately 60% of them seen just once. This chain links TRBV28 with TRBJ2-7; 9 bases align to TRBD1. This sequence was found in a girl between 2 and 10 years old with multiple sclerosis. Sequencing was performed on blood. CDR3: CATAGQGLSYEQYF. The DNA for the CDR3 is TGTGCCACCGCGGGACAGGGCCTCTCCTACGAGCAGTACTTC.